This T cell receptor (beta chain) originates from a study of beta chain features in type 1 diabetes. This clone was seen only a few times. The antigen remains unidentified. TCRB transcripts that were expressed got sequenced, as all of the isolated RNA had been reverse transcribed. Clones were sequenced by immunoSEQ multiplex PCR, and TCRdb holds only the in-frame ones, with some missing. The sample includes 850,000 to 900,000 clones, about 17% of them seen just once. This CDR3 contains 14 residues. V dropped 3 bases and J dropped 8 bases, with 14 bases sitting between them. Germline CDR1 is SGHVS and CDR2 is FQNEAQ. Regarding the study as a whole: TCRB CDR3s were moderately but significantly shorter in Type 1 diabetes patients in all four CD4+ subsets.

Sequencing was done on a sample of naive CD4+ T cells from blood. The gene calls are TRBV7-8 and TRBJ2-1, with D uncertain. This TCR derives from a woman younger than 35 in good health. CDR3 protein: CASSFPPRADEQFF. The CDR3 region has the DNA TGTGCCAGCAGCTTTCCCCCCCGGGCCGATGAGCAGTTCTTC. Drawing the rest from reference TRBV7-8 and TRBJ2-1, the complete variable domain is GAGVSQSPRYKVAKRGQDVALRCDPISGHVSLFWYQQALGQGPEFLTYFQNEAQLDKSGLPSDRFFAERPEGSVSTLKIQRTQQEDSAVYLCASSFPPRADEQFFGPGTRLTVL.